This paragraph reports one TCR beta chain. This record comes from a study of shared clonotypes between healthy human individuals. The CDR3 runs 12 residues. V was pared by 5 bases and J by 5 bases, with 10 bases between. Germline loops: CDR1 SGHVS, CDR2 FNYEAQ. Only in-frame clones appear in the TCRdb table, and some are missing; sequencing was by immunoSEQ multiplex PCR. The data show some 92,000 clones, around 43% seen once. Sequenced material: PBMCs. This TCR was recovered from a woman aged 35 to 49 in good health. Some clones in this sample may be carry-over from other donors' samples. This sequence joins TRBV7-6 and TRBJ2-7; D gene ambiguous. The CDR3 DNA sequence: TGTGCCAGCAGCCCCCGTGCTAACGAGCAGTACTTC. Protein: CASSPRANEQYF.